This T cell receptor beta chain was captured in a study of CD8+ T cells in alopecia areata. Indicated treatment: oral pan-JAK inhibitor, 5-10 mg twice daily. This CDR3 is built from 18 residues. Trimming cost V 3 bases and J 2 bases, with 21 bases left between them. Germline loops: CDR1 LGHNA, CDR2 YSLEER. Notes on the study in general: More clonal than normal scalp was lesional scalp, particularly alopecia totalis/universalis.

A note on this clone: Antigen unknown.

The authors extracted RNA and reverse transcribed it into cDNA as the sequencing template. Method: immunoSEQ multiplex PCR; TCRdb's copy keeps in-frame clones and lacks some. The sample lists about 270,000 clones, around 64% occurring once. Sequenced material: CD4+ T cells sorted from blood, taken between weeks 51 and 52, from a patient treated with tofacitinib. This chain joins TRBV4-3 and TRBJ2-3, with unresolved D. This TCR came from a human donor with alopecia areata. The CDR3 sequence: CASSHPDIAMKDTDTQYF. The CDR3 nucleotides read TGCGCCAGCAGCCACCCCGATATCGCGATGAAGGACACAGATACGCAGTATTTT.